One sample yielded the 25 T cell receptor beta chains listed below, sequenced in a study of T cell repertoires in cytomegalovirus infection. For these TCRs, the target antigens are not known. Using its own MiXCR run on the reads, TCRdb lists one record per CDR3 protein. The data hold about 920,000 distinct CDR3 sequences, with less than 35% observed a single time. The sequencing here drew on cultured CD8+ T cells from PBMCs, taken from culture after CMV antigen stimulation. All receptors come from a human donor in good health (CMV status not recorded). Some clones in this sample may be carry-over from other donors' samples.

This clonotype was detected only a few times. This chain joins TRBV2 and TRBJ2-3; D is perhaps TRBD1 (5 bases). From germline, CDR1 is SNHLY and CDR2 FYNNEI. This CDR3 comprises 17 residues. Trimming took off 3 bases at V and 0 bases at J, with 16 bases between the two ends. The CDR3 DNA reads TGTGCCAGCAGTGACAATGGACAACCCTCTAGCACAGATACGCAGTATTTT. Protein product: CASSDNGQPSSTDTQYF.

This clonotype was seen only a few times. The chain employs TRBV7-6 and TRBJ1-6; 8 bases map to TRBD1. This CDR3 contains 14 residues. With V trimmed by 5 bases and J by 7 bases, 4 bases remained unmatched. Per the germline V gene, CDR1 is SGHVS and CDR2 is FNYEAQ. CDR3 nucleotides: TGTGCCAGCAGCCCGGACAGGGACAATTCACCCCTCCACTTT. It specifies CASSPDRDNSPLHF.

This clonotype was seen only a few times. The chain employs TRBV27 and TRBJ2-3; TRBD2 matches 7 bases. With V trimmed by 6 bases and J by 3 bases, 3 bases remained unmatched. CDR1 is MNHEY and CDR2 is SMNVEV in the germline V gene (reference sequence). CDR3 size: 13 residues. The CDR3 nucleotides read TGTGCCAGCAGCGGGGGGTTGACAGATACGCAGTATTTT. This gives the protein CASSGGLTDTQYF.

In the case of this clonotype: A single base separates this from a much larger clone, so it may be a read error. The V call is TRBV6-1, the J call TRBJ2-4, with D hard to call. The V gene's germline CDR1 is MNHNS and CDR2 SASEGT. The CDR3 runs 13 residues. Here the CDR3 reads CASSEVAENFQYF. The CDR3 coding sequence is TGTGCCAGCAGTGAAGTAGCAGAAAACTTTCAGTACTTC.

The sample holds many counts of this clonotype. This chain joins TRBV7-2 and TRBJ1-3; no firm D call. Germline V gene sequence: CDR1 SGHTA, CDR2 FQGNSA. The V end lost 5 bases, the J end lost 0 bases, and 11 bases lay between the germline ends. This CDR3 spans 15 amino acids. Written as DNA, the CDR3 is TGTGCCAGCAGCCCCGGGCCTTACTCTGGAAACACCATATATTTT. Its translation: CASSPGPYSGNTIYF.

This clonotype appeared a few times. The V call is TRBV12-3 or TRBV12-4, the J call TRBJ1-5; D ambiguous. There are 17 residues in the CDR3. The ends were cut back, 3 bases at V and 0 bases at J, with 15 bases in the middle. The CDR3, as DNA: TGTGCCAGCAGTTTGTCAGGACCGCCTTTTAGCAATCAGCCCCAGCATTTT. Its protein product is CASSLSGPPFSNQPQHF.

This clonotype was counted between two and nine times. The V gene is TRBV5-8, the J gene TRBJ1-6, with D hard to call. The CDR3 spans 11 residues. V lost 0 bases, J lost 17 bases, and 9 bases lay in between. Germline V gene lookup returns CDR1 SGHTS and CDR2 YDEGEE. The CDR3 is CASSLGVRFHF. For the CDR3, the DNA is TGTGCCAGCAGCTTGGGGGTTCGATTCCACTTT.

This clonotype was seen a few times. The V call is TRBV27, the J call TRBJ2-1; 8 positions match TRBD2. CDR1 MNHEY and CDR2 SMNVEV come from the germline V gene (reference sequence). V gave up 6 bases and J gave up 6 bases; unmatched junction bases: 13. The CDR3 covers 16 residues. The CDR3 spells CASRLTSAGAFNEQFF. The CDR3 bases are TGTGCCAGCAGATTAACTTCAGCGGGGGCCTTCAATGAGCAGTTCTTC.

In this sample, this clonotype turned up a few times. The chain carries TRBV4-1 and TRBJ2-1; 9 positions match TRBD2. V lost 4 bases and J lost 2; bases outside the gene matches: 6. Germline V gives CDR1 MGHRA, CDR2 YSYEKL. The CDR3 loop spans 16 amino acids. CDR3 sequence: CASSPYPSGAYNEQFF. The CDR3 DNA follows: TGCGCCAGCAGCCCGTACCCTAGCGGGGCCTACAATGAGCAGTTCTTC.

J is TRBJ2-1 and V is TRBV6-6; either TRBD1 or TRBD2 may supply D (7 bases each). The CDR3 sequence is 16 residues long. Looked up from germline, CDR1 is MNHNY and CDR2 is SVGAGI (reference sequence). V lost 0 bases, J lost 4 bases, and 13 bases lay in between. The chain's CDR3 is CASSYSRQGGYNEQFF. As DNA, the CDR3 is TGTGCCAGCAGTTACTCCCGACAGGGAGGGTACAATGAGCAGTTCTTC.

This chain connects TRBV18 to TRBJ1-1; TRBD1 aligns across 7 bases. Trimming cost V 3 bases and J 11 bases; bases outside gene matches: 12. The CDR3 contains 14 residues. Germline CDR1 KGHSH, CDR2 LQKENI. The CDR3 DNA reads as TGTGCCAGCTCACCTCCGGAGACAGGGAGGGAGGCTTTCTTT. Its translation: CASSPPETGREAFF. The whole variable domain, remainder taken from reference TRBV18 and TRBJ1-1, is NAGVMQNPRHLVRRRGQEARLRCSPMKGHSHVYWYRQLPEEGLKFMVYLQKENIIDESGMPKERFSAEFPKEGPSILRIQQVVRGDSAAYFCASSPPETGREAFFGQGTRLTVV.

This clonotype occurred a few times. The CDR3 spells CASRDRDRVEQYF. CDR3 nucleotides: TGTGCCAGCAGAGATCGGGACAGGGTGGAGCAGTATTTT. This chain links TRBV7-2 with TRBJ2-3; the match to TRBD1 covers 9 bases. The V and J ends lost 6 bases and 11 bases, in that order; junction bases with no gene match: 9. Germline loops: CDR1 SGHTA, CDR2 FQGNSA. The CDR3 consists of 13 residues.

The CDR3 loop reads CASSFTTSGADTGELFF. The CDR3 region has the DNA TGTGCCAGCAGTTTTACGACTAGCGGGGCCGACACCGGGGAGCTGTTTTTT. J is TRBJ2-2 and V is TRBV12-3 or TRBV12-4; 11 bases agree with TRBD2. The V and J ends lost 3 bases and 3 bases, in that order; junction bases with no gene match: 6. The CDR3 spans 17 residues.

This chain uses TRBV7-3 with TRBJ2-3; a weak D match, TRBD1 (6 bases). CDR3 length: 16 residues. Germline CDR1 SGHTA, CDR2 FQGTGA. V dropped 4 bases and J dropped 4 bases, with 18 bases sitting between them. DNA of the CDR3: TGTGCCAGCAGCTCCTTTAGCGTGGGGGCATCAGATACGCAGTATTTT. This codes for CASSSFSVGASDTQYF.

The J gene is TRBJ1-1, the V gene TRBV12-5, with D possibly matching TRBD1 (6 bases). This CDR3 has 16 residues. CDR1 is LGHNT and CDR2 is FRNRAP in the germline V gene. Between the trimmed V and J ends, which lost 3 bases and 3 bases, there was a span of 17 bases. The CDR3 DNA is TGTGCTAGTGGTTTCGTGGGGGTCCACAGGGACACTGAAGCTTTCTTT. Amino acids: CASGFVGVHRDTEAFF. The complete variable domain, with remaining parts taken from reference TRBV12-5 and TRBJ1-1, reads DARVTQTPRHKVTEMGQEVTMRCQPILGHNTVFWYRQTMMQGLELLAYFRNRAPLDDSGMPKDRFSAEMPDATLATLKIQPSEPRDSAVYFCASGFVGVHRDTEAFFGQGTRLTVV.

A few counts support this clonotype. The J gene is TRBJ2-3, the V gene TRBV10-3; 10 positions agree with TRBD2. J was trimmed by 4 bases and V by 6 bases; bases with no gene match: 4. The germline V gene has CDR1 ENHRY and CDR2 SYGVKD. This CDR3 region has 14 residues. The CDR3 DNA reads as TGTGCCATCAGAGCGGGGGGGCCGGCAGATACGCAGTATTTT. Its translation is CAIRAGGPADTQYF.

V usage is TRBV7-9 and J usage is TRBJ1-2; TRBD1 matches 9 bases. In germline, CDR1 is SEHNR, CDR2 FQNEAQ (reference sequence). This CDR3 has 19 residues. V dropped 5 bases and J dropped 0; count of bases not matched to a gene: 16. The DNA of the CDR3 is TGTGCCAGCAGCCAATACAGGGGGCGCTTAATATCATCTAACTATGGCTACACCTTC. Its translation is CASSQYRGRLISSNYGYTF.

This clonotype was recorded many times. The chain couples TRBV7-9 to TRBJ2-7; D possibly corresponds to TRBD1 (6 bases). Germline lookup yields CDR1 SEHNR and CDR2 FQNEAQ (reference sequence). V was cut by 0 bases and J by 3 bases, with 12 bases left in between. This CDR3 is built from 15 residues. CDR3 protein: CASSLAGGKDYEQYF. Here the CDR3 DNA reads TGTGCCAGCAGCTTAGCTGGGGGCAAGGACTACGAGCAGTACTTC.

This clonotype was observed a handful of times. The chain couples TRBV7-9 to TRBJ2-7; D not certain. Trimming cost V 4 bases and J 0 bases, with 10 bases left between them. Per the germline V gene, CDR1 is SEHNR and CDR2 is FQNEAQ (reference sequence). This CDR3 is built from 14 residues. The CDR3 nucleotides read TGTGCCAGCAGCTCTATGCTCCCCTCCTACGAGCAGTACTTC. As protein: CASSSMLPSYEQYF.

J is TRBJ1-1 and V is TRBV7-9; D remains unclear. Trimming took 1 base from V and 0 from J, leaving 9 bases between them. This CDR3 comprises 15 residues. Germline lookup yields CDR1 SEHNR and CDR2 FQNEAQ (reference sequence). The CDR3 DNA sequence: TGTGCCAGCAGCTTAGGGCAGGACTTGAACACTGAAGCTTTCTTT. It translates to CASSLGQDLNTEAFF.

This clonotype was seen only a few times. The chain has TRBV3-1 and TRBJ2-6; 7 bases are shared with TRBD2. The germline V gene has CDR1 LGHDT and CDR2 YNNKEL (reference sequence). This CDR3 spans 19 amino acids. Germline trimming cut 2 bases from V and 1 base from J; bases unmatched to any gene: 11. The CDR3, as DNA: TGTGCCAGCAGCCAAAAGCCCCGGGGGGTTATATCTGGGGCCAACGTCCTGACTTTC. This codes for CASSQKPRGVISGANVLTF.

The sample holds a few counts of this clonotype. V gene TRBV7-9 combines with J gene TRBJ2-5, with 10 bases lining up with TRBD2. This CDR3 contains 17 residues. With 1 base clipped from V and 2 bases from J, the junction kept 7 bases outside the gene matches. Germline CDR1 is SEHNR and CDR2 is FQNEAQ (reference sequence). CDR3 sequence (DNA): TGTGCCAGCAGCTTAGGGGTCCTAGCGGGGGCTCAAGAGACCCAGTACTTC. Its translation is CASSLGVLAGAQETQYF.

The J gene is TRBJ2-1, the V gene TRBV7-6, with TRBD2 matching over 12 bases. Germline CDR1 SGHVS, CDR2 FNYEAQ. J lost 5 bases, V lost 5 bases, and 4 bases had no gene match. There are 15 residues in the CDR3. In DNA, the CDR3 is TGTGCCAGCAGCGTGACTAGCGGGGGCCACAATGAGCAGTTCTTC. This codes for CASSVTSGGHNEQFF. Together with reference TRBV7-6 and TRBJ2-1, the CDR3 gives the full variable domain: GAGVSQSPRYKVTKRGQDVALRCDPISGHVSLYWYRQALGQGPEFLTYFNYEAQQDKSGLPNDRFSAERPEGSISTLTIQRTEQRDSAMYRCASSVTSGGHNEQFFGPGTRLTVL.

This clonotype was counted between two and nine times. CDR3 protein: CASSYSGTGVEAFF. As DNA, the CDR3 is TGTGCCAGCAGTTACTCCGGGACAGGAGTTGAAGCTTTCTTT. The V call is TRBV6-5, the J call TRBJ1-1; TRBD1 aligns across 8 bases. V lost 0 bases, J lost 7 bases, and 4 bases stayed unmatched. CDR1 and CDR2 (germline): MNHEY, SVGAGI. The CDR3 loop spans 14 amino acids.

The chain recombines TRBV7-6 with TRBJ2-1; D gene ambiguous. CDR3 length equals 14 residues. Germline V gene data show CDR1 as SGHVS and CDR2 as FNYEAQ. The germline V and J ends were trimmed by 5 bases and 9 bases, with 17 bases remaining between them. The CDR3, as DNA: TGTGCCAGCAGCACCGGGTGGTCCTCCGGTGAGCAGTTCTTC. As protein: CASSTGWSSGEQFF.